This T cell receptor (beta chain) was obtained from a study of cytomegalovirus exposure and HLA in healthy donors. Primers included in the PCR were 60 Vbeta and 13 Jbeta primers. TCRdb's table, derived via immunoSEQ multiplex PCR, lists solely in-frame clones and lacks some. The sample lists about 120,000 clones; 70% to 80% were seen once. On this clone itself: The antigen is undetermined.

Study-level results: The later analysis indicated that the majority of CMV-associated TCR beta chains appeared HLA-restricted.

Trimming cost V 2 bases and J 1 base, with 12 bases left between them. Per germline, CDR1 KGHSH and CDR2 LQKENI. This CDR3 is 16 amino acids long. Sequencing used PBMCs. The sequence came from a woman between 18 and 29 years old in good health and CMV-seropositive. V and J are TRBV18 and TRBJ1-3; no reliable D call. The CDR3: CASSPVSQSSGNTIYF. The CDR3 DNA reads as TGTGCCAGCTCACCAGTCTCACAGTCGTCTGGAAACACCATATATTTT.